The present TCR beta chain was sequenced within a study of blood T cell repertoires in COVID-19. In the study's own analysis: Researchers report that nucleated cell counts were estimated from reference gene primer amplification. Clones were read by immunoSEQ multiplex PCR, and TCRdb kept only the in-frame ones, dropping some. The V and J calls and clone size were taken over from that table, and D and trimming were inferred from the DNA. Here the sample spans around 180,000 clones, around 85% being singletons. The CDR3 is made up of 15 amino acids. Germline-derived CDR1 and CDR2 are LGHNA and YSLEER. V shed 4 bases, J shed 3 bases, and the junction held 6 bases outside the gene matches.

The source of this sequence is a man in his 60s with acute or convalescent COVID-19. Sample: peripheral blood. The chain links TRBV4-3 to TRBJ2-7, with TRBD1 matching over 10 bases. The CDR3 DNA sequence: TGCGCCAGCAGCCGCGGCCGGGACAGGGGCTACGAGCAGTACTTC. Translation: CASSRGRDRGYEQYF.